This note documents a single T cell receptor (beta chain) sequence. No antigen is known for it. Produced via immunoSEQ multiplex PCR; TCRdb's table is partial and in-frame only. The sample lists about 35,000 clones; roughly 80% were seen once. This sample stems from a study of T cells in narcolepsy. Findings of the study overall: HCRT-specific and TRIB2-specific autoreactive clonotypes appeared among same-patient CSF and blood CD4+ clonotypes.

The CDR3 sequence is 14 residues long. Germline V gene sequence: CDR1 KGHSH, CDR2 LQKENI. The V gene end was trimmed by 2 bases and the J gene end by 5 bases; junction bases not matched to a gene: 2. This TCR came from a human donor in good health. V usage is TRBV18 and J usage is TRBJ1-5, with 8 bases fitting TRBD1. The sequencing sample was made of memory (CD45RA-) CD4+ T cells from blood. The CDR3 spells CASSPTQGDQPQHF. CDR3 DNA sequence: TGTGCCAGCTCACCAACACAGGGGGATCAGCCCCAGCATTTT. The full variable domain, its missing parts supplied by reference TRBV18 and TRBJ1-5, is NAGVMQNPRHLVRRRGQEARLRCSPMKGHSHVYWYRQLPEEGLKFMVYLQKENIIDESGMPKERFSAEFPKEGPSILRIQQVVRGDSAAYFCASSPTQGDQPQHFGDGTRLSIL.